These T cell receptor beta chains were read from a single sample in a study of blood T cell repertoires in COVID-19. Assay: immunoSEQ multiplex PCR; the TCRdb copy retains only in-frame clones and omits some. This table has approximately 350,000 clones, about 86% appearing once. The sequenced material came from peripheral blood. The receptors derive from a woman between 55 and 75 years old with COVID-19, enrolled during active disease. The conserved cysteine and the conserved F or W are not part of the CDR3 here. Size tells how often a clone was seen (once, few, many) or the class of an expanded clone, and some rows leave it out.

abundance	v_gene	j_gene	CDR3aa
-	TRBV7-9	TRBJ2-7	ASSAPSGGSYEQY
-	TRBV30	TRBJ2-3	AWSGEDTQY
-	TRBV7-2	TRBJ2-5	ASSLSAEYQETQY
-	TRBV9	TRBJ2-7	ASSGGPGQDYEQY
few	TRBV11-2	TRBJ2-7	ASSLGLAGISEQY
-	TRBV27	TRBJ1-3	ASSRNWAKFGNTIY
-	TRBV19	TRBJ1-2	ASSSGVQLYGYT
-	TRBV27	TRBJ1-4	ASSTTGANEKLF
few	TRBV6-1	TRBJ2-7	ASSEAWTGGQNEQY
-	TRBV2	TRBJ1-2	ASSGGQKNFYGYT
-	TRBV7-2	TRBJ2-5	ASSLGGNLQETQY
-	TRBV4-2	TRBJ2-7	ASSQGTSFGEQY
-	TRBV6-2/TRBV6-3	TRBJ2-7	ASSLTYEQY
-	TRBV20-1	TRBJ2-1	SAYPGVEQF
-	TRBV29-1	TRBJ1-3	SVLGDSSGNTIY
-	TRBV6-2/TRBV6-3	TRBJ2-5	ASSPTSGGAGGETQY
-	TRBV19	TRBJ1-5	ASRGQGATQPQH
many	TRBV3-1/TRBV3-2	TRBJ2-7	ASSQIRGGSEQY
-	TRBV5-1	TRBJ1-2	ASSPAQGAYGYT
-	TRBV18	TRBJ1-2	ASSSQGVNGYT
-	TRBV6-2/TRBV6-3	TRBJ2-6	ASSYRAVSGANVLT
once	TRBV6-2/TRBV6-3	TRBJ2-7	ASSYRLARGYEQY
-	TRBV27	TRBJ1-1	ASRQDRVSAEAF
once	TRBV3-1/TRBV3-2	TRBJ1-2	ASSQDLGQSYGYT
-	TRBV9	TRBJ1-6	ASSVDAGAQNSPLH
few	TRBV7-9	TRBJ1-5	ASSLGQKQPQH
-	TRBV18	TRBJ1-2	ASSPLGQANYGYT
-	TRBV2	TRBJ1-1	ASTKTGGGPTNTEAF
-	TRBV18	TRBJ2-1	ASSPPLRDYNEQF
once	TRBV5-1	TRBJ2-3	ASEIGLYTDTQY
-	TRBV19	TRBJ1-2	ASDPTGTDYGYT
-	TRBV11-3	TRBJ2-1	ASSLRVGGANEQF
-	TRBV19	TRBJ2-7	ASSTTGTNYEQY
few	TRBV30	TRBJ1-2	AWSVGSGYGYT
-	TRBV3-1/TRBV3-2	TRBJ1-1	ASSRVEADSEAF
-	TRBV6-5	TRBJ1-6	ASIGFLTRNSPLH
-	TRBV15	TRBJ2-2	ATSRDPVMGGGAVTGELF
once	TRBV4-1	TRBJ2-1	ASSQMGLAGSYNEQF
-	TRBV3-1/TRBV3-2	TRBJ1-2	ASSLPGQAPYGYT
-	TRBV18	TRBJ2-7	ASSPYRDSPYEQY
once	TRBV18	TRBJ1-1	ASSPPSRGNTEAF
-	TRBV5-1	TRBJ2-7	ASSTGQATQY
once	TRBV11-2	TRBJ2-1	ASRGTGVSYNEQF
-	TRBV29-1	TRBJ1-1	SVLRQQGSTEAF
-	TRBV28	TRBJ1-2	ASSLGSASYGYT
few	TRBV4-2	TRBJ2-3	ASSQDHSGGADTQY
-	TRBV9	TRBJ1-3	ASSSGTGGNTIY
-	TRBV19	TRBJ1-2	ASSIGQSYGYT
-	TRBV19	TRBJ2-2	ASRTIAGIHTGELF
many	TRBV7-2	TRBJ1-1	ASSSARGTEAF
-	TRBV13	TRBJ1-1	ASSPTGNAEAF
-	TRBV9	TRBJ2-6	ASSTNSGANVLT
-	TRBV7-2	TRBJ2-2	ASSFILANTGELF
-	TRBV5-6	TRBJ2-2	ASSLGLHLNTGELF
-	TRBV5-4	TRBJ2-3	ASSSYLLAARTDTQY
-	TRBV11-1	TRBJ1-2	ASSSNRDRGYGYT
-	TRBV10-3	TRBJ2-1	AITPRGGFNEQF
-	TRBV11-3	TRBJ1-1	ASSSPGTGTNTEAF
-	TRBV12-3/TRBV12-4	TRBJ2-7	ASSLRGFYEQY